This is a list of T cell receptor beta chains from one sample in a study of blood T cell repertoires in COVID-19. TCRdb's table, derived via immunoSEQ multiplex PCR, lists solely in-frame clones and lacks some. Of 95,000 to 150,000 clones in the sample, 90% are singletons; the top ten hold around 4%. The specimen sequenced was peripheral blood. The receptors were gathered from a woman aged 60-75 years with COVID-19, enrolled during active disease. The CDR3 runs from the conserved cysteine through the conserved F or W. Fields, in order: J gene, D gene, V gene, CDR3 DNA, CDR3 protein. D genes are given only for firm matches.

TRBJ2-5 | TRBD1 | TRBV5-1 | TGCGCCAGCAGGGACAGGGGTTCAGGGGAGACCCAGTACTTC | CASRDRGSGETQYF
TRBJ2-2 | . | TRBV3-1/TRBV3-2 | TGTGCCAGCAGCCAAGGGACAGTGGCCACCGGGGAGCTGTTTTTT | CASSQGTVATGELFF
TRBJ1-1 | TRBD1 | TRBV29-1 | TGCAGCTATGTGGGACAGGGAAGGGCTTTCTTT | CSYVGQGRAFF
TRBJ2-1 | . | TRBV4-2 | TGTGCCAGTAGCCAGGTAGGGCCAGGGGAGCAGTTCTTC | CASSQVGPGEQFF
TRBJ2-2 | . | TRBV5-8 | TGTGCCAGCAGCTTCATGCGGATTTCAACCGGGGAGCTGTTTTTT | CASSFMRISTGELFF
TRBJ1-5 | TRBD1 | TRBV7-2 | TGTGCCAGCAGCTCCTCCACCCCCCCGACAGGGCATCAGCCCCAGCATTTT | CASSSSTPPTGHQPQHF
TRBJ2-3 | TRBD1 | TRBV5-1 | TGCGCCAGCAGATGGACAGGGGTTGGAGATACGCAGTATTTT | CASRWTGVGDTQYF
TRBJ2-1 | TRBD2 | TRBV3-1/TRBV3-2 | TGTGCCAGCAGCCAATTGGCTTCTTCGGGGGGTACGCAGTTCTTC | CASSQLASSGGTQFF
TRBJ2-2 | . | TRBV18 | TGTGCCAGCTCACCGGACAGTAAGAACACCGGGGAGCTGTTTTTT | CASSPDSKNTGELFF
TRBJ1-6 | . | TRBV6-5 | TGTGCCAGCCAAAATGAGGGGGTCTCACCCCTCCACTTT | CASQNEGVSPLHF
TRBJ2-5 | . | TRBV18 | TGTGCCAGCTCACCAAGAGTAGTACGGGGTTTCGGGGAGACCCAGTACTTC | CASSPRVVRGFGETQYF
TRBJ2-5 | TRBD1 | TRBV6-5 | TGTGCCAGCAGCCGACAGGGGGGGCAAGAGACCCAGTACTTC | CASSRQGGQETQYF
TRBJ1-5 | . | TRBV7-9 | TGTGCCAGCAGCTACAGGGGCAATCAGCCCCAGCATTTT | CASSYRGNQPQHF
TRBJ1-2 | TRBD1 | TRBV19 | TGTGCCAGTAGTACCTTTTTGACAGGGTCGGCTAACTATGGCTACACCTTC | CASSTFLTGSANYGYTF
TRBJ2-3 | . | TRBV3-1/TRBV3-2 | TGTGCCAGCAGCCAACAGACAAACAGGGATACGCAGTATTTT | CASSQQTNRDTQYF
TRBJ1-2 | TRBD1 | TRBV5-8 | TGTGCCAGCAGCTTGGACAGGGGCCGCCCAGAATATGGCTACACCTTC | CASSLDRGRPEYGYTF
TRBJ2-7 | . | TRBV7-9 | TGTGCCAGCAGCTTAGTGGTCGGCGGGGTGGAGGAGCAGTACTTC | CASSLVVGGVEEQYF
TRBJ1-2 | . | TRBV21-1 | TGTGCCAGCAGCACACAGGGTAAACGTAAAGGCTACACCTTC | CASSTQGKRKGYTF